The 21 T cell receptor beta chains below come from one sample, sequenced in a study of CD8 T cells in ankylosing spondylitis. One entry per CDR3 protein results from TCRdb running MiXCR on the 5' RACE reads. The data hold around 230,000 distinct CDR3 sequences, with less than 9.5% observed a single time. Sequenced: blood, either unsorted or a sorted T cell fraction (not recorded which). Receptors originate from a female donor with ankylosing spondylitis or in good health (not recorded which).

The sample holds many counts of this clonotype. The gene calls are TRBV11-2 and TRBJ1-1; 8 nucleotides match TRBD1. Trimming at V came to 6 bases and at J to 0 bases, leaving 6 bases not matched to a gene. This CDR3 is built from 15 residues. Germline-derived CDR1 and CDR2 are SGHAT and FQNNGV. CDR3 region: CASSPRTGMNTEAFF. The DNA of the CDR3 is TGTGCCAGCAGTCCCCGGACAGGGATGAACACTGAAGCTTTCTTT.

At least ten counts were recorded for this clonotype. V and J are TRBV13 and TRBJ2-2; a weak D match, TRBD2 (6 bases). With 5 bases removed from V and 4 bases from J, the gap between germline ends came to 11 bases. This CDR3 has 14 amino acids. CDR1 PRHDT and CDR2 FYEKMQ come from the germline V gene (reference sequence). CDR3 sequence (DNA): TGTGCCAGCAGCGTTGCGGGGCGCACCGGGGAGCTGTTTTTT. This sequence encodes CASSVAGRTGELFF. The whole variable domain, filled in from reference TRBV13 and TRBJ2-2, reads AAGVIQSPRHLIKEKRETATLKCYPIPRHDTVYWYQQGPGQDPQFLISFYEKMQSDKGSIPDRFSAQQFSDYHSELNMSSLELGDSALYFCASSVAGRTGELFFGEGSRLTVL.

This clonotype was counted a few times. The gene calls are TRBV5-4 and TRBJ2-1; D remains ambiguous. The germline gives CDR1 SGHNT, CDR2 YYREEE (reference sequence). V was pared by 2 bases and J by 2 bases, with 5 bases between. The CDR3 length is 13 residues. CDR3 amino acids: CASSFAAYNEQFF. CDR3 in DNA: TGTGCCAGCAGCTTTGCCGCCTACAATGAGCAGTTCTTC. Complete variable domain (other parts from reference TRBV5-4 and TRBJ2-1): ETGVTQSPTHLIKTRGQQVTLRCSSQSGHNTVSWYQQALGQGPQFIFQYYREEENGRGNFPPRFSGLQFPNYSSELNVNALELDDSALYLCASSFAAYNEQFFGPGTRLTVL.

At least ten counts were recorded for this clonotype. The chain joins TRBV3-1 to TRBJ2-1; possibly TRBD2 for D (5 bases). CDR1 and CDR2 (germline): LGHDT, YNNKEL (reference sequence). V lost 3 bases, J lost 0 bases, and 9 bases lay in between. CDR3 size: 15 residues. This CDR3 is CASSHSAYSYNEQFF. CDR3 in DNA: TGTGCCAGCAGCCATAGCGCCTACTCCTACAATGAGCAGTTCTTC.

A few counts support this clonotype. The junction departs from germline at one end; a sequencing error may be responsible. This chain joins TRBV20-1 and TRBJ2-5, with 8 bases lining up with TRBD2. The CDR3 has 16 residues. Per the germline V gene, CDR1 is DFQATT and CDR2 is SNEGSKA (reference sequence). In DNA form, the CDR3 reads TGCTGTGCTGGGGGACCGGGGGGGGTGGACCAAGAGACCCAGTACTTC. Translated, it gives CCAGGPGGVDQETQYF.

This clonotype came up many times. The chain links TRBV4-3 to TRBJ2-1, with TRBD2 matching 8 bases. The CDR3 extends over 17 amino acids. The V gene's germline CDR1 is LGHNA and CDR2 YSLEER. The trim removed 0 bases at V and 7 bases at J, leaving 11 bases unmatched. As DNA, the CDR3 is TGCGCCAGCAGCCAAGATTTAACTAGCGGACTTCGTAATGAGCAGTTCTTC. It is translated as CASSQDLTSGLRNEQFF.

This clonotype was counted a few times. CDR3 loop: CASSPRGLAYNEQFF. DNA of the CDR3: TGTGCCAGCTCACCACGGGGACTAGCCTACAATGAGCAGTTCTTC. The rearrangement joins TRBV18 to TRBJ2-1; 8 bases fit TRBD2. The germline V gene has CDR1 KGHSH and CDR2 LQKENI. The CDR3 loop spans 15 amino acids. V gave up 1 base and J gave up 2 bases; unmatched junction bases: 1.

In its sample, this clonotype was seen many times. This chain links TRBV6-1 with TRBJ1-5, with 7 bases that match TRBD1. Trimming took 11 bases from V and 4 from J; bases not matched to a gene: 8. The CDR3 is 13 residues long. CDR1 and CDR2 (germline): MNHNS, SASEGT. CDR3 nucleotide sequence: TGTGCCGCAGGGACAGTGGCAAATCAGCCCCAGCATTTT. It encodes CAAGTVANQPQHF.

This clonotype has at least ten counts. The chain has TRBV5-1 and TRBJ2-5; TRBD2 matches 9 bases. J lost 5 bases, V lost 3 bases, and 8 bases had no gene match. CDR1 is SGHRS, CDR2 YFSETQ, per germline. CDR3 size: 15 residues. The DNA of the CDR3 is TGCGCCAGCAGCTCTCAAGCGGGAGGAGGGGAGACCCAGTACTTC. Amino acids: CASSSQAGGGETQYF.

The chain couples TRBV25-1 to TRBJ1-1; possibly TRBD1 for D (5 bases). V lost 4 bases and J lost 7, with 22 bases in between. Germline-derived CDR1 and CDR2 are MGHDK and SYGVNS. CDR3 length: 16 amino acids. CDR3 residues: CASSGTTGRDALEAFF. The CDR3 DNA sequence: TGTGCCAGCAGTGGGACTACCGGGAGGGACGCCCTTGAAGCTTTCTTT. The whole variable domain, filled in from reference TRBV25-1 and TRBJ1-1, reads EADIYQTPRYLVIGTGKKITLECSQTMGHDKMYWYQQDPGMELHLIHYSYGVNSTEKGDLSSESTVSRIRTEHFPLTLESARPSHTSQYLCASSGTTGRDALEAFFGQGTRLTVV.

Regarding this clonotype: This may come from a read error, since a much larger clone is one base off. J is TRBJ2-5 and V is TRBV29-1, with 8 bases matching TRBD2. Germline V CDR1 and CDR2: SQVTM, ANQGSEA. CDR3 size: 15 residues. The CDR3 loop reads CNVSGGDGVGETQYF. CDR3 in DNA: TGCAACGTATCGGGGGGGGATGGAGTAGGAGAGACCCAGTACTTC. The full variable domain, completed using reference TRBV29-1 and TRBJ2-5, is SAVISQKPSRDICQRGTSLTIQCQVDSQVTMMFWYRQQPGQSLTLIATANQGSEATYESGFVIDKFPISRPNLTFSTLTVSNMSPEDSSIYLCNVSGGDGVGETQYFGPGTRLLVL.

This clonotype has ten or more counts. V usage is TRBV5-6 and J usage is TRBJ2-3; tentatively, D is TRBD1 (5 bases). The germline V and J ends were trimmed by 1 base and 7 bases, with 7 bases remaining between them. The CDR3 has 12 residues. Germline CDR1 is SGHDT and CDR2 is YYEEEE. The CDR3 DNA sequence: TGTGCCAGCAGCTTGAAGGGGAATACGCAGTATTTT. Translated, it gives CASSLKGNTQYF. The whole variable domain, filled in from reference TRBV5-6 and TRBJ2-3, reads DAGVTQSPTHLIKTRGQQVTLRCSPKSGHDTVSWYQQALGQGPQFIFQYYEEEERQRGNFPDRFSGHQFPNYSSELNVNALLLGDSALYLCASSLKGNTQYFGPGTRLTVL.

The chain employs TRBV7-9 and TRBJ2-3; 10 bases line up with TRBD2. Germline loops: CDR1 SEHNR, CDR2 FQNEAQ (reference sequence). This CDR3 region has 15 residues. V dropped 2 bases and J dropped 4; count of bases not matched to a gene: 3. The CDR3 is CASSLLAGVPDTQYF. CDR3 DNA sequence: TGTGCCAGCAGCTTACTAGCGGGAGTCCCAGATACGCAGTATTTT.

This clonotype was counted many times. This sequence joins TRBV27 and TRBJ2-7; a weak D match, TRBD1 (6 bases). CDR1 is MNHEY, CDR2 SMNVEV, per germline (reference sequence). The length of the CDR3 is 14 residues. V was clipped by 2 bases and J by 4 bases, with 12 bases between them. DNA for the CDR3: TGTGCCAGCAGTTTAGGGACACAACCGTACGAGCAGTACTTC. It yields the protein CASSLGTQPYEQYF.

With regard to this clonotype: This clone may be a read error of a much larger clone one base away. The chain uses TRBV11-3 and TRBJ2-1; 9 nucleotides align to TRBD2. This CDR3 contains 17 residues. Germline assignment: CDR1 SGHNT and CDR2 YENEEA. J gave up 7 bases and V 2 bases, and 12 bases lay outside the gene matches. CDR3 sequence: CASSLSPSGRPENEQFF. CDR3 DNA: TGTGCCAGCAGCTTAAGCCCCAGCGGGAGGCCGGAGAATGAGCAGTTCTTC. The complete variable domain, with remaining parts taken from reference TRBV11-3 and TRBJ2-1, reads EAGVVQSPRYKIIEKKQPVAFWCNPISGHNTLYWYLQNLGQGPELLIRYENEEAVDDSQLPKDRFSAERLKGVDSTLKIQPAELGDSAVYLCASSLSPSGRPENEQFFGPGTRLTVL.

The sample holds many counts of this clonotype. The J gene is TRBJ2-5, the V gene TRBV25-1; TRBD1 matches 10 bases. CDR1 is MGHDK and CDR2 is SYGVNS in the germline V gene. Losses at the gene ends were 0 bases for V and 7 bases for J; bases not matched to a gene: 8. The CDR3 extends over 16 amino acids. The CDR3 loop is CASSEYTRQGAGTQYF. The CDR3 bases are TGTGCCAGCAGTGAATATACCAGACAGGGGGCTGGGACCCAGTACTTC.

In this sample, this clonotype turned up many times. The chain couples TRBV18 to TRBJ2-5, with D maybe TRBD2 (6 bases). CDR3 length equals 13 residues. V shed 2 bases and J shed 4 bases, with 8 bases lying between them. Germline V gene data show CDR1 as KGHSH and CDR2 as LQKENI. The CDR3 DNA is TGTGCCAGCTCACCAGCGGGAAGAGAGACCCAGTACTTC. Amino acids: CASSPAGRETQYF.

This clonotype was found many times. The V call is TRBV14, the J call TRBJ2-1, with 7 positions matching TRBD2. The germline CDR1 and CDR2 sequences are SGHDN and FVKESK. The CDR3 totals 16 residues. Trimming removed 3 bases from V and 9 bases from J; junction bases left unmatched: 14. The CDR3 loop reads CASSQPGTIKFGEQFF. The DNA for the CDR3 is TGTGCCAGCAGCCAGCCCGGGACTATAAAATTCGGTGAGCAGTTCTTC.

As regards this clonotype: A much larger clone sits a single nucleotide away, making a read error possible. V is TRBV20-1 and J is TRBJ2-3; 12 bases match TRBD2. The V and J ends lost 8 bases and 3 bases, in that order; junction bases with no gene match: 6. Per germline, CDR1 DFQATT and CDR2 SNEGSKA (reference sequence). The CDR3 totals 14 residues. The CDR3 spells CSTRTSGNTDTQYF. Here the CDR3 DNA reads TGCAGTACTCGGACTAGCGGGAATACAGATACGCAGTATTTT.

In this sample, this clonotype turned up many times. The rearrangement uses TRBV5-1 and TRBJ1-3; D might be TRBD1 (5 bases). From germline, CDR1 is SGHRS and CDR2 YFSETQ. The germline V and J ends were trimmed by 5 bases and 2 bases, with 11 bases remaining between them. The CDR3 is 14 residues long. CDR3 in amino acids: CASSRGEAGNTIYF. The DNA of the CDR3 is TGCGCCAGCAGTCGGGGGGAGGCTGGAAACACCATATATTTT.

There are a few counts of this clonotype. The V call is TRBV18, the J call TRBJ1-1; D is unresolved. The germline V gene has CDR1 KGHSH and CDR2 LQKENI. CDR3 length: 15 residues. The ends were cut back, 3 bases at V and 1 base at J, with 12 bases in the middle. The CDR3 nucleotides are TGTGCCAGCTCACCGGAGTCACGGCCGAACACTGAAGCTTTCTTT. It is translated as CASSPESRPNTEAFF.